These 21 T cell receptor beta chains came from one sample sequenced in a study of blood T cell repertoires in COVID-19. Here immunoSEQ multiplex PCR was the method, and the copy in TCRdb shows in-frame clones only, minus some. The table has 50,000 to 55,000 clones, about 86% seen once; the top ten hold 4%. The material sequenced was peripheral blood. The source is a man over 45 with acute or convalescent COVID-19.

The chain joins TRBV15 to TRBJ2-1; D unresolved. CDR3 length: 13 amino acids. V lost 0 bases, J lost 8 bases, and 8 bases lay in between. Germline-derived CDR1 and CDR2 are LNHNV and YYDKDF (reference sequence). DNA for the CDR3: TGTGCCACCAGCAGAGATTATCGGGATGAGCAGTTCTTC. Translation gives CATSRDYRDEQFF.

V and J are TRBV3-1 (or the pseudogene TRBV3-2) and TRBJ2-7; D gene ambiguous. The V gene's germline CDR1 is LGHDT and CDR2 YNNKEL (reference sequence). Between the trimmed V and J ends, which lost 1 base and 6 bases, there was a span of 7 bases. CDR3 length: 12 amino acids. DNA of the CDR3: TGTGCCAGCAGCCAAGTCAGAAGCGAGCAGTACTTC. As protein: CASSQVRSEQYF.

The gene calls are TRBV2 and TRBJ1-1, with D perhaps matching TRBD1 (6 bases). The CDR3 is 17 residues long. The V gene lost 4 bases and the J gene lost 2 bases, with 20 bases spanning the gap. Germline lookup yields CDR1 SNHLY and CDR2 FYNNEI. The CDR3 nucleotides are TGTGCCAGCAGTGGACCCAGGGGTCGCGTTCGAAACACTGAAGCTTTCTTT. Translation gives CASSGPRGRVRNTEAFF.

The chain is built from TRBV7-9 and TRBJ2-7; D gene uncertain. Trimming removed 0 bases at V and 3 bases at J, with 9 bases between. The CDR3 consists of 14 residues. Germline V lookup: CDR1 SEHNR, CDR2 FQNEAQ (reference sequence). CDR3 sequence reads: CASSLAPPYYEQYF. CDR3 DNA: TGTGCCAGCAGCTTAGCCCCCCCTTACTACGAGCAGTACTTC.

V usage is TRBV6-6 and J usage is TRBJ2-5; no clear D. Trimming cost V 11 bases and J 5 bases, with 15 bases left between them. Germline V lookup: CDR1 MNHNY, CDR2 SVGAGI (reference sequence). CDR3 length: 12 amino acids. The CDR3 DNA is TGTGCCTCCGAACGTACTAAGGAGACCCAGTACTTC. It translates to CASERTKETQYF.

The chain carries TRBV27 and TRBJ2-2; the D gene is possibly TRBD1 (6 bases). Trimming took 4 bases from V and 1 from J, leaving 10 bases between them. The CDR3 contains 15 residues. Germline V lookup: CDR1 MNHEY, CDR2 SMNVEV (reference sequence). The CDR3 protein is CASSYRTVNTGELFF. The CDR3 DNA reads TGTGCCAGCAGTTATCGGACAGTGAACACCGGGGAGCTGTTTTTT.

The V call is TRBV9, the J call TRBJ1-2, with D possibly being TRBD1 (5 bases). V shed 4 bases and J shed 5 bases, with 15 bases lying between them. Per germline, CDR1 SGDLS and CDR2 YYNGEE. This CDR3 contains 14 residues. Here the CDR3 DNA reads TGTGCCAGCAGCCCCCGGGGGGGGTATTATGGCTACACCTTC. This sequence encodes CASSPRGGYYGYTF.

The V and J genes are TRBV6-5 and TRBJ2-5, with 9 bases identical to TRBD1. Germline V gene lookup returns CDR1 MNHEY and CDR2 SVGAGI. CDR3 length: 13 residues. Germline trimming cut 6 bases from V and 3 bases from J; bases unmatched to any gene: 2. The CDR3 region has the DNA TGTGCCAGCAGCAGACAGGGGGAAGAGACCCAGTACTTC. Protein: CASSRQGEETQYF.

This clone was recorded a few times. CDR3 region: CASSWSLKGTEAFF. The CDR3 nucleotides read TGTGCCAGCAGCTGGAGCCTTAAGGGGACTGAAGCTTTCTTT. The rearrangement uses TRBV11-1 and TRBJ1-1, with D possibly being TRBD1 (5 bases). Germline CDR1 reads SGHAT; CDR2 reads FQDESV (reference sequence). Trimming took 4 bases from V and 5 from J, leaving 14 bases between them. The CDR3 is 14 amino acids. The full variable domain, its missing parts supplied by reference TRBV11-1 and TRBJ1-1, is EAEVAQSPRYKITEKSQAVAFWCDPISGHATLYWYRQILGQGPELLVQFQDESVVDDSQLPKDRFSAERLKGVDSTLKIQPAELGDSAMYLCASSWSLKGTEAFFGQGTRLTVV.

The chain couples TRBV7-2 to TRBJ2-1; tentatively, D is TRBD2 (6 bases). Germline-derived CDR1 and CDR2 are SGHTA and FQGNSA. CDR3 size: 18 residues. V was trimmed by 1 base and J by 0 bases, leaving 16 bases between them. In DNA, the CDR3 is TGTGCCAGCAGCTTAGGCGGCCGGAGGGGCCCCTCCTACAATGAGCAGTTCTTC. Translation gives CASSLGGRRGPSYNEQFF.

The chain couples TRBV5-6 to TRBJ1-3, with D perhaps matching TRBD1 (6 bases). Trimming stripped 3 bases from V and 0 bases from J, with 7 bases between. Per the germline V gene, CDR1 is SGHDT and CDR2 is YYEEEE. The CDR3 is made up of 14 amino acids. CDR3 sequence: CASSWTDSGNTIYF. Written as DNA, the CDR3 is TGTGCCAGCAGCTGGACAGACTCTGGAAACACCATATATTTT.

The chain joins TRBV5-1 to TRBJ2-3, with D perhaps matching TRBD1 (5 bases). The CDR3 has 16 amino acids. The ends were cut back, 4 bases at V and 0 bases at J, with 15 bases in the middle. CDR1 is SGHRS, CDR2 YFSETQ, per germline. The chain's CDR3 is CASSPRQSPSTDTQYF. CDR3 DNA sequence: TGCGCCAGCAGCCCTAGACAGAGCCCTAGCACAGATACGCAGTATTTT.

The chain is built from TRBV27 and TRBJ2-5, with TRBD2 identical over 8 bases. The trim removed 2 bases at V and 2 bases at J, leaving 1 base unmatched. This CDR3 has 14 residues. The germline gives CDR1 MNHEY, CDR2 SMNVEV (reference sequence). CDR3 in amino acids: CASSLAGGQETQYF. In DNA, the CDR3 is TGTGCCAGCAGTTTAGCGGGGGGTCAAGAGACCCAGTACTTC.

CDR3 protein: CASSLSGEQPQHF. CDR3 in DNA: TGTGCCAGCAGTTTATCGGGGGAACAGCCCCAGCATTTT. V gene TRBV12-3 or TRBV12-4 combines with J gene TRBJ1-5; perhaps TRBD1 as D (5 bases). The CDR3 consists of 13 residues. V was clipped by 2 bases and J by 7 bases, with 9 bases between them.

This clone appeared a few times. The chain employs TRBV9 and TRBJ1-1; TRBD1 matches at 9 bases. CDR1 and CDR2 (germline): SGDLS, YYNGEE. This CDR3 has 14 residues. The trim removed 4 bases at V and 5 bases at J, leaving 6 bases unmatched. CDR3 sequence reads: CASSFLTGGTEAFF. The CDR3 nucleotides are TGTGCCAGCAGCTTTTTGACAGGGGGAACTGAAGCTTTCTTT.

CDR3 loop: CASSFRQGGEQYF. DNA for the CDR3: TGTGCCAGCAGCTTCCGACAGGGCGGCGAGCAGTACTTC. The rearrangement joins TRBV11-3 to TRBJ2-7, with 7 bases matching TRBD1. The CDR3 is made up of 13 amino acids. Unmatched junction bases numbered 5, after V lost 3 bases and J lost 6 bases. Germline CDR1 and CDR2: SGHNT and YENEEA.

The DNA of the CDR3 is TGCAGCGTTGAGGGAGAGACCCCGTTCGACGAGCAGTACTTC. Translation: CSVEGETPFDEQYF. The V and J genes are TRBV29-1 and TRBJ2-7, with D possibly TRBD2 on 5 matching bases. Germline V CDR1 and CDR2: SQVTM, ANQGSEA. Trimming shortened V by 3 bases and J by 5 bases, and 17 bases separated the two germline ends. This CDR3 is 14 amino acids long.

The CDR3 DNA sequence: TGCGCCAGCAGCGCGGCCCCTCAGACAGGGAGGAACACCGGGGAGCTGTTTTTT. It codes for CASSAAPQTGRNTGELFF. The chain couples TRBV5-1 to TRBJ2-2, with 7 positions matching TRBD1. V shed 4 bases, J shed 1 base, and the junction held 13 bases outside the gene matches. The V gene's germline CDR1 is SGHRS and CDR2 YFSETQ. The CDR3 runs to 18 residues.

On this clone itself: Compared with germline, one end of the junction differs, possibly owing to a read error. V is TRBV15 and J is TRBJ2-1; TRBD2 matches 11 bases. The CDR3 has 17 residues. Per germline, CDR1 LNHNV and CDR2 YYDKDF (reference sequence). CDR3 coding DNA: TGTGCCGCCAGCAGAGAGGGGAGTAGCGGGAGGGCACGTGAGCAGTTCTTC. Its translation is CAASREGSSGRAREQFF.

The J gene is TRBJ2-7, the V gene TRBV5-4; 13 bases are shared with TRBD2. The germline gives CDR1 SGHNT, CDR2 YYREEE (reference sequence). Trimming cost V 4 bases and J 2 bases; bases outside gene matches: 6. The CDR3 totals 16 residues. The CDR3 sequence: CASSPGTSGTTYEQYF. The CDR3 coding sequence is TGTGCCAGCAGCCCAGGGACTAGCGGGACTACCTACGAGCAGTACTTC.

The chain couples TRBV27 to TRBJ2-7; 7 positions agree with TRBD1. Germline-derived CDR1 and CDR2 are MNHEY and SMNVEV (reference sequence). CDR3 length: 14 residues. V was pared by 7 bases and J by 0 bases, with 6 bases of the junction left unmatched. For the CDR3, the DNA is TGTGCCAGCACCCGGACAGGCAGCTCCTACGAGCAGTACTTC. This encodes CASTRTGSSYEQYF.